The clone carrying this TCR beta chain was found many times. Germline V gene sequence: CDR1 SGHRS, CDR2 YFSETQ. Trimming shortened V by 7 bases and J by 2 bases, and 15 bases separated the two germline ends. This CDR3 region has 14 residues. The data derive from a study of T-cell reconstitution after alpha-beta-depleted transplantation in children. Unique molecular identifiers were incorporated into the prepared TCRbeta library. TCRdb used MiXCR to reprocess the PCR reads, holding one entry per CDR3 protein. This sample yields about 230,000 distinct CDR3 sequences, of which approximately 9.7% are seen a single time; around 5.1% belongs to the top ten.

This receptor was obtained from a human donor who donated a stem cell graft to a child with SCID. Sequenced material: PBMCs from the stem cell graft donor, taken from the stem cell graft. The gene calls are TRBV5-1 and TRBJ1-1, with TRBD1 as a possible D gene (5 bases). CDR3 DNA sequence: TGCGCCAGCCAAACCGGGACCAAAAACACTGAAGCTTTCTTT. This codes for CASQTGTKNTEAFF. The full variable domain, its missing parts supplied by reference TRBV5-1 and TRBJ1-1, is KAGVTQTPRYLIKTRGQQVTLSCSPISGHRSVSWYQQTPGQGLQFLFEYFSETQRNKGNFPGRFSGRQFSNSRSEMNVSTLELGDSALYLCASQTGTKNTEAFFGQGTRLTVV.